The next 17 T cell receptor beta chains were all read from a single sample in a study of T cell responses to AZD1222 COVID-19 vaccine. Profiling relied on immunoSEQ multiplex PCR, and the TCRdb table lists in-frame clones only, not all of them. The table has 95,000 to 130,000 clones, 85% to 95% seen once; the top ten hold approximately 3%. Sequencing used peripheral blood, obtained on day 0 of AZD1222 vaccination. These receptor sequences come from an adult in good health.

This rearrangement joins TRBV6-5 to TRBJ1-5, with a tentative D call TRBD1 (5 bases). The germline V gene encodes CDR1 MNHEY and CDR2 SVGAGI. Trimming removed 8 bases from V and 4 bases from J, with 6 bases in between. The CDR3 loop spans 11 amino acids. The CDR3, as DNA: TGTGCCAGCGGGGCTAATCAGCCCCAGCATTTT. It yields the protein CASGANQPQHF.

The chain carries TRBV30 and TRBJ2-2; D unresolved. The germline CDR1 and CDR2 sequences are GTSNPN and SVGIG (reference sequence). The CDR3 has 12 residues. Trimming left V 0 bases short and J 6 bases short, with 5 bases between. CDR3 in DNA: TGTGCCTGGAGTGTAAGAGCCGGGGAGCTGTTTTTT. It yields the protein CAWSVRAGELFF.

The rearrangement uses TRBV4-2 and TRBJ2-3, with 10 bases lining up with TRBD1. The V and J ends lost 1 base and 0 bases, in that order; junction bases with no gene match: 25. Germline-derived CDR1 and CDR2 are LGHNA and YNFKEQ. The CDR3 covers 24 residues. The CDR3 nucleotides are TGTGCCAGCAGCCAAGGGAAGGGACAGGGGCTTTGGTTTGGTAGTTCAACCAGCACAGATACGCAGTATTTT. Its translation is CASSQGKGQGLWFGSSTSTDTQYF.

The J gene is TRBJ2-1, the V gene TRBV7-9; the match to TRBD2 covers 8 bases. V shed 2 bases and J 7 bases; nucleotides not matched to a gene: 10. This CDR3 has 16 amino acids. In germline, CDR1 is SEHNR, CDR2 FQNEAQ (reference sequence). The CDR3 here is CASSLSAGGPGNEQFF. The CDR3 region has the DNA TGTGCCAGCAGCTTATCGGCGGGAGGCCCGGGGAATGAGCAGTTCTTC.

This clone was seen just once. The chain uses TRBV5-1 and TRBJ1-4, with D uncertain. The germline CDR1 and CDR2 sequences are SGHRS and YFSETQ. V was trimmed by 4 bases and J by 1 base, leaving 8 bases between them. The CDR3 has 14 residues. CDR3 residues: CASSRDGTNEKLFF. The CDR3 nucleotides read TGCGCCAGCAGCCGAGACGGAACTAATGAAAAACTGTTTTTT.

The chain joins TRBV4-2 to TRBJ2-7; 9 bases match TRBD2. Per the germline V gene, CDR1 is LGHNA and CDR2 is YNFKEQ. V was clipped by 2 bases and J by 6 bases; unmatched bases: 8. This CDR3 is 15 amino acids long. In nucleotides, the CDR3 is TGTGCCAGCAGCCAAACGGCTAGCGGGGCGGCCGAGCAGTACTTC. This sequence encodes CASSQTASGAAEQYF.

The count of this clone is one. This chain links TRBV27 with TRBJ1-5; TRBD1 might be the D (5 bases). Germline CDR1 is MNHEY and CDR2 is SMNVEV (reference sequence). V was clipped by 6 bases and J by 0 bases, with 12 bases between them. This CDR3 spans 15 amino acids. DNA for the CDR3: TGTGCCAGCAGCCGGACACAGAATAGCAATCAGCCCCAGCATTTT. This sequence encodes CASSRTQNSNQPQHF.

This clone was observed a single time. The gene calls are TRBV6-5 and TRBJ1-1; D is perhaps TRBD1 (5 bases). This CDR3 contains 12 residues. V gave up 8 bases and J gave up 5 bases, with 12 bases separating them. CDR1 is MNHEY, CDR2 SVGAGI, per germline. CDR3 in amino acids: CASRRGVTEAFF. The CDR3 DNA reads as TGTGCCAGCCGAAGGGGTGTGACTGAAGCTTTCTTT.

CDR3 residues: CATSDLRDTGASFTGELFF. CDR3 in DNA: TGTGCCACCAGTGATTTGCGGGATACGGGAGCCTCGTTCACCGGGGAGCTGTTTTTT. This chain uses TRBV24-1 with TRBJ2-2, with D perhaps matching TRBD2 (6 bases). The V gene lost 0 bases and the J gene lost 4 bases, with 20 bases spanning the gap. Germline CDR1 KGHDR, CDR2 SFDVKD. The CDR3 runs to 19 residues.

The CDR3 is CASRYGGGNQPQHF. CDR3 in DNA: TGTGCCAGCCGGTATGGGGGCGGAAATCAGCCCCAGCATTTT. J is TRBJ1-5 and V is TRBV6-5, with TRBD1 as a possible D gene (6 bases). Germline CDR1 is MNHEY and CDR2 is SVGAGI. The length of the CDR3 is 14 residues. V was trimmed by 8 bases and J by 4 bases, leaving 15 bases between them.

The J gene is TRBJ2-7, the V gene TRBV3-1 (or the pseudogene TRBV3-2); TRBD2 is a possible D gene (6 bases). With 1 base removed from V and 2 bases from J, the gap between germline ends came to 12 bases. The CDR3 sequence is 15 residues long. Germline V CDR1 and CDR2: LGHDT, YNNKEL (reference sequence). CDR3 DNA sequence: TGTGCCAGCAGCCAAGCCTCGACTAGAACCTACGAGCAGTACTTC. Amino acid sequence: CASSQASTRTYEQYF.

The chain is built from TRBV19 and TRBJ1-5; no clear D gene. V was pared by 6 bases and J by 4 bases, with 10 bases between. The CDR3 runs to 13 residues. The V gene's germline CDR1 is LNHDA and CDR2 SQIVND (reference sequence). The CDR3 region is CASSWAANQPQHF. CDR3 in DNA: TGTGCCAGTAGCTGGGCGGCAAATCAGCCCCAGCATTTT. The whole variable domain, remainder taken from reference TRBV19 and TRBJ1-5, is DGGITQSPKYLFRKEGQNVTLSCEQNLNHDAMYWYRQDPGQGLRLIYYSQIVNDFQKGDIAEGYSVSREKKESFPLTVTSAQKNPTAFYLCASSWAANQPQHFGDGTRLSIL.

The chain is built from TRBV3-1 (or the pseudogene TRBV3-2) and TRBJ2-7; no reliable D call. The CDR3 is 15 amino acids. The germline V gene encodes CDR1 LGHDT and CDR2 YNNKEL (reference sequence). V lost 0 bases and J 5 bases, leaving 14 bases between the germline ends. CDR3 sequence reads: CASSQESRARHEQYF. CDR3 DNA sequence: TGTGCCAGCAGCCAAGAATCCAGAGCTAGGCACGAGCAGTACTTC.

The gene calls are TRBV11-2 and TRBJ1-3, with D unclear. The CDR3 consists of 15 residues. Trimming shortened V by 2 bases and J by 0 bases, and 8 bases separated the two germline ends. Germline V CDR1 and CDR2: SGHAT, FQNNGV. In nucleotides, the CDR3 is TGTGCCAGCAGCTTAATAAGGAGCTCTGGAAACACCATATATTTT. It encodes CASSLIRSSGNTIYF.

The J gene is TRBJ2-1, the V gene TRBV3-1 (or the pseudogene TRBV3-2); 8 nucleotides agree with TRBD1. Trimming took 2 bases from V and 2 from J; bases not matched to a gene: 11. Germline CDR1 is LGHDT and CDR2 is YNNKEL (reference sequence). The CDR3 consists of 18 residues. CDR3 amino acids: CASSQITTGTGAYNEQFF. The CDR3 coding sequence is TGTGCCAGCAGCCAAATAACTACCGGGACAGGCGCCTACAATGAGCAGTTCTTC.

V usage is TRBV4-1 and J usage is TRBJ1-3; 9 bases align to TRBD1. Trimming took 2 bases from V and 1 from J; bases not matched to a gene: 9. The CDR3 loop spans 18 amino acids. Germline loops: CDR1 MGHRA, CDR2 YSYEKL. The DNA of the CDR3 is TGCGCCAGCAGCCAAAGATATTGGACAGGGGCATCTGGAAACACCATATATTTT. It encodes CASSQRYWTGASGNTIYF.

The chain has TRBV4-1 and TRBJ2-2, with 9 bases that match TRBD2. Unmatched junction bases numbered 7, after V lost 8 bases and J lost 6 bases. CDR1 and CDR2 (germline): MGHRA, YSYEKL. CDR3 length equals 14 residues. CDR3 loop: CASVWREGAGELFF. CDR3 bases: TGCGCCAGCGTTTGGCGGGAGGGAGCCGGGGAGCTGTTTTTT.